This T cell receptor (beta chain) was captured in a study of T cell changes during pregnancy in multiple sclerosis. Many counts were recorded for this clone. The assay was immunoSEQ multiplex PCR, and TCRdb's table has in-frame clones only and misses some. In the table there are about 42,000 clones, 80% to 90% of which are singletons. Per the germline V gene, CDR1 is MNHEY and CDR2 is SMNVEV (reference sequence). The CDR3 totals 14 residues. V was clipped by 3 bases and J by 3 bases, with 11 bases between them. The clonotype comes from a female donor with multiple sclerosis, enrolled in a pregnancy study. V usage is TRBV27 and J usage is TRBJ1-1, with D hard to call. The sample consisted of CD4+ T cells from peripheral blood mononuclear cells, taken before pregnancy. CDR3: CASSLDLRHTEAFF. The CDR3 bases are TGTGCCAGCAGTTTGGACTTAAGGCACACTGAAGCTTTCTTT.